The clone carrying this TCR beta chain has at least ten counts. The antigen remains unidentified. From roughly 0.4 ug of RNA, a library with molecular barcoded alpha/delta and beta/gamma adaptors was made. TCRdb reanalysed the reads using MiXCR and keeps one entry per CDR3 protein. The sample holds 100,000 to 150,000 distinct CDR3 sequences, roughly 13% seen once. Sampling of bone marrow took place during active disease in every patient. This specimen comes from a study of read filtering for tumor transcriptome and immune sequencing. The wider study: IR-seq gave about 4.05 to 11 million TCR reads per sample; RNA-seq gave about 80 to 1,400. Study-level points and caveats: This fraction held mixed bone marrow immune cells after CD138-negative sorting. Dropping single-read clonotypes raised IR-seq and RNA-seq shared-clonotype correlation.

Sequenced material: a population of CD138-negative cells sorted from bone marrow. This TCR derives from a donor aged 40 or older with multiple myeloma.

CDR3 in amino acids: CASSPVAGGQETQYF. The CDR3 nucleotides are TGTGCCAGCTCACCAGTAGCGGGGGGTCAAGAGACCCAGTACTTC. The chain is built from TRBV18 and TRBJ2-5; 10 positions agree with TRBD2. Germline V gene sequence: CDR1 KGHSH, CDR2 LQKENI. This CDR3 has 15 residues. After removal of 2 bases from V and 2 bases from J, the junction contained 2 bases not matched to a gene.